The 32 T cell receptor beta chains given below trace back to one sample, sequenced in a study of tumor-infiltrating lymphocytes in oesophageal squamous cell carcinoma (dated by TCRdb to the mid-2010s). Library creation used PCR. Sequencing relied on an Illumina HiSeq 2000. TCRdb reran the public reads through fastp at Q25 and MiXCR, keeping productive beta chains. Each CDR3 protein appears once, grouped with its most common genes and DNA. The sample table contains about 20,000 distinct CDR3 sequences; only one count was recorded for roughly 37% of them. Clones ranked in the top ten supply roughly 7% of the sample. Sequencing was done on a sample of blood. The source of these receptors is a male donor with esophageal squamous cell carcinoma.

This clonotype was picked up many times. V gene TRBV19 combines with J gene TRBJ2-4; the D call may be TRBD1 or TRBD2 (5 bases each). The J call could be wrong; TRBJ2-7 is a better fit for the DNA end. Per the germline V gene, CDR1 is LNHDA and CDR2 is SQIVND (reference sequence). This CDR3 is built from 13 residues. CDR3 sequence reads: CASSLGVAYEQYF. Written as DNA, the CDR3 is TGTGCCAGTAGTTTGGGGGTAGCCTACGAGCAGTACTTC.

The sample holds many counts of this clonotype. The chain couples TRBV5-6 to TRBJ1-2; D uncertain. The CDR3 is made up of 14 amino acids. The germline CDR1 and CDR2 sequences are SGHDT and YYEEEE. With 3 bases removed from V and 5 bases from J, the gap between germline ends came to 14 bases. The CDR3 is CASSSGIEPYGYTF. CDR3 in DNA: TGTGCCAGCAGCTCGGGAATAGAGCCTTATGGCTACACCTTC.

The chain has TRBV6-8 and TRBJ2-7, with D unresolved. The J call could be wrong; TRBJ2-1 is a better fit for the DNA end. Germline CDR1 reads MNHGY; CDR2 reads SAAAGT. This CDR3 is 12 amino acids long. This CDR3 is CASSYGRAAQFF. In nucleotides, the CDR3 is TGTGCCAGCAGTTACGGTCGGGCAGCGCAGTTCTTC.

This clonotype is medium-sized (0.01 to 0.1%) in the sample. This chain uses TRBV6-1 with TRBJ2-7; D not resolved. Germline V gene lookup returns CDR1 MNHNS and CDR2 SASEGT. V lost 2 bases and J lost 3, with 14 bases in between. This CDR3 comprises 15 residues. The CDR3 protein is CASSEIVSLRYEQYF. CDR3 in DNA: TGTGCCAGCAGTGAAATTGTCTCACTTCGCTACGAGCAGTACTTC.

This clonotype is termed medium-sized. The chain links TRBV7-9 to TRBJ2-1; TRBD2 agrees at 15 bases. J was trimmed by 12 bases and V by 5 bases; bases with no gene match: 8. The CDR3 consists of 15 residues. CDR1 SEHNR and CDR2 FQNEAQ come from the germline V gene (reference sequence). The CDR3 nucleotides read TGTGCCAGCAGCCCATGGACTAGCGGGAGGGTGGGGCAGTTCTTC. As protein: CASSPWTSGRVGQFF.

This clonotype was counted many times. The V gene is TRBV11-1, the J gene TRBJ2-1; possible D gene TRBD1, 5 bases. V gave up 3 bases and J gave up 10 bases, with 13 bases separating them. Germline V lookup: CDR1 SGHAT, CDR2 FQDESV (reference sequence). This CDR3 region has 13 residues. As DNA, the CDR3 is TGTGCCAGCAGCTTGGGTCAGGGCTACGAGCAGTTCTTC. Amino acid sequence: CASSLGQGYEQFF.

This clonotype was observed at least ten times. This CDR3 is CASKKQGARGYGYTF. The CDR3 nucleotides read TGCGCCAGCAAAAAACAGGGGGCGCGGGGCTATGGCTACACCTTC. The rearrangement uses TRBV10-2 and TRBJ1-2; 9 bases line up with TRBD1. V was pared by 7 bases and J by 4 bases, with 10 bases of the junction left unmatched. This CDR3 contains 15 residues. CDR1 is WSHSY, CDR2 SAAADI, per germline.

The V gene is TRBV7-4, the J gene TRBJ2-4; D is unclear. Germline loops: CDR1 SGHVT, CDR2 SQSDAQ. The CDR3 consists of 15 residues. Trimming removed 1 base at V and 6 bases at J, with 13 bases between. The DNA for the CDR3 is TGTGCCAGCAGCTTAGAGGGCTCCGTCCGAAACATTCAGTACTTC. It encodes CASSLEGSVRNIQYF.

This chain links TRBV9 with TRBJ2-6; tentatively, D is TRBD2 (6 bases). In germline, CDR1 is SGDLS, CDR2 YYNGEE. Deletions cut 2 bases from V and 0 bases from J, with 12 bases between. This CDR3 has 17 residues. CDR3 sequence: CASSVSGTPSGANVLTF. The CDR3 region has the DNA TGTGCCAGCAGCGTTAGCGGAACCCCCTCTGGGGCCAACGTCCTGACTTTC.

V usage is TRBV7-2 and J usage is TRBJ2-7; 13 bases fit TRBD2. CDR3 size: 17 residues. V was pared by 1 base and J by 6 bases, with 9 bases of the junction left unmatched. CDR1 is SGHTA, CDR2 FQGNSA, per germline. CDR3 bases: TGTGCCAGCAGCTTAGGAACTAGCGGGGGGGCCTCTAGCGAGCAGTACTTC. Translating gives CASSLGTSGGASSEQYF. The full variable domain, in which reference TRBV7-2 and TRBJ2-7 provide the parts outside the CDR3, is GAGVSQSPSNKVTEKGKDVELRCDPISGHTALYWYRQSLGQGLEFLIYFQGNSAPDKSGLPSDRFSAERTGGSVSTLTIQRTQQEDSAVYLCASSLGTSGGASSEQYFGPGTRLTVT.

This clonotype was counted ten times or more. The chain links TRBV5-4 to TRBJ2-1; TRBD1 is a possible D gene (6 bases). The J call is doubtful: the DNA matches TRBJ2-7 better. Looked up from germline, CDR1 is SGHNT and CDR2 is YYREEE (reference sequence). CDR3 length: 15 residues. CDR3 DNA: TGTGCCAGCAGCTTGGCTGGGGGCTTGGATAGGTTGCAGTACTTC. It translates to CASSLAGGLDRLQYF.

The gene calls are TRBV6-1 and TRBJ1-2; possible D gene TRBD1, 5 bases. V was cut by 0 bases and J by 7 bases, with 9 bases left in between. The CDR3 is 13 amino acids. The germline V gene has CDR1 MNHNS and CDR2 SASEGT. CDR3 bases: TGTGCCAGCAGTGAAGCAGGGGCGGGTGGCTACACCTTC. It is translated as CASSEAGAGGYTF.

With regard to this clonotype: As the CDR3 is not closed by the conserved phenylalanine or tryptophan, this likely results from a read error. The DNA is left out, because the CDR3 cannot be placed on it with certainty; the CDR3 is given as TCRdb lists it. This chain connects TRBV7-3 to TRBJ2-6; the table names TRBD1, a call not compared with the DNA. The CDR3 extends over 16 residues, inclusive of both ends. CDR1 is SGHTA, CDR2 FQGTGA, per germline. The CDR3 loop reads CASSSGQGSYEQYFGA.

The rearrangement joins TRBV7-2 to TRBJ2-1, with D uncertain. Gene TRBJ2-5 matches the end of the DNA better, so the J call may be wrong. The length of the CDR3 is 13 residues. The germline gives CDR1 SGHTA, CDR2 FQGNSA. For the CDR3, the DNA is TGTGCCAGCAGCTTAATGCCCGATGGGCCCCAGTACTTC. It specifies CASSLMPDGPQYF.

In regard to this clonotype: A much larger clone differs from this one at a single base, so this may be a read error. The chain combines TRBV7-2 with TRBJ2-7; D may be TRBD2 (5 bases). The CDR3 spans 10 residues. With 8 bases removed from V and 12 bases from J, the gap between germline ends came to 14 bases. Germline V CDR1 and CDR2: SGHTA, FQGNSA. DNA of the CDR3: TGTGCCAGCGGACCGAGAAGCGGGTACTTC. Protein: CASGPRSGYF.

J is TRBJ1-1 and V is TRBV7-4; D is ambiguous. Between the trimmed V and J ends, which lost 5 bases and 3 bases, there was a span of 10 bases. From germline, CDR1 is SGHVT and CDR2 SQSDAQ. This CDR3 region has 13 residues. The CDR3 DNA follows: TGTGCCAGCAGCGTGAAAGTCGACACTGAAGCTTTCTTT. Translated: CASSVKVDTEAFF.

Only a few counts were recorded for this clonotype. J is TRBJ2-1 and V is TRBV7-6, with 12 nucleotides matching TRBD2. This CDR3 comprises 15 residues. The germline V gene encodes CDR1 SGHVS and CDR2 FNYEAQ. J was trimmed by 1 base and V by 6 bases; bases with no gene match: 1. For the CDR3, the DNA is TGTGCCAGCAGGACTAGCGGGGGATCCTACAATGAGCAGTTCTTC. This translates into CASRTSGGSYNEQFF.

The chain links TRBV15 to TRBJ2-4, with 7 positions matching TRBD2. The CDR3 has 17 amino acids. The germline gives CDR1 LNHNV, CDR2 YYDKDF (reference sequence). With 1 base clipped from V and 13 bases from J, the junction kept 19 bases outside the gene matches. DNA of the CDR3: TGTGCCACCAGCAGAGCCCCCATTAGCGGGTCTTACAATGAGCAGTACTTC. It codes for CATSRAPISGSYNEQYF.

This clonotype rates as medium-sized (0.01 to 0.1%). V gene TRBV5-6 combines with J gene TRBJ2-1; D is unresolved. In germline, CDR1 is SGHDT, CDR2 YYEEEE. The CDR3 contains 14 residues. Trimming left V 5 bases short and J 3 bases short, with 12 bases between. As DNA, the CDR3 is TGTGCCAGCAGTATGTTGGCAGACTACAATGAGCAGTTCTTC. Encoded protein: CASSMLADYNEQFF.

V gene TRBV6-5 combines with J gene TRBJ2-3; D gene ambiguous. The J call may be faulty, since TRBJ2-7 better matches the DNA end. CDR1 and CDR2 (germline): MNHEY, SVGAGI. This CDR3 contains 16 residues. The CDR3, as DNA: TGTGCCAGCAGTTACTCGAAGTCCTGGGGTAGGTACGAGCAGTACTTC. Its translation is CASSYSKSWGRYEQYF.

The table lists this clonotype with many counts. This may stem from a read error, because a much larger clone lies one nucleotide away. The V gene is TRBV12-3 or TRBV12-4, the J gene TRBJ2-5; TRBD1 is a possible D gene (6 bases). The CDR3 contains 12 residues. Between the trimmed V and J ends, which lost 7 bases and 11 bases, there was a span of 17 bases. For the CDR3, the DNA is TGTGCCAGCATCGGACAGAACAATGAGCAGTACTTC. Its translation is CASIGQNNEQYF.

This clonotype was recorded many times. The CDR3, as DNA: TGTGCCAGCATCTCGACAGGGGGCAATGAGCAGTACTTC. Its translation: CASISTGGNEQYF. This chain links TRBV7-6 with TRBJ2-7; TRBD1 matches 10 bases. The ends lost 7 bases at V and 7 bases at J; junction bases unmatched: 7. The CDR3 is 13 residues long. CDR1 and CDR2 from the germline V gene are SGHVS and FNYEAQ.

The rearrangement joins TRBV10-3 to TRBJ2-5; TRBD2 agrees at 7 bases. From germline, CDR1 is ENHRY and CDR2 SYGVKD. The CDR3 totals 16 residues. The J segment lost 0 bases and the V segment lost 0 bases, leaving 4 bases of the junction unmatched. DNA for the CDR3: TGTGCCATCAGTGAGTCGCTAGCGGTATACCAAGAGACCCAGTACTTC. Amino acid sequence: CAISESLAVYQETQYF.

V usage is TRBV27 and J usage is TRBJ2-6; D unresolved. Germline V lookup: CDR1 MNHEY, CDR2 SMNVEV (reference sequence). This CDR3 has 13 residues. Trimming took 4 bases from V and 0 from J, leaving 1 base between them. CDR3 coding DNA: TGTGCCAGCAGTTACTCTGGGGCCAACGTCCTGACTTTC. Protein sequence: CASSYSGANVLTF.

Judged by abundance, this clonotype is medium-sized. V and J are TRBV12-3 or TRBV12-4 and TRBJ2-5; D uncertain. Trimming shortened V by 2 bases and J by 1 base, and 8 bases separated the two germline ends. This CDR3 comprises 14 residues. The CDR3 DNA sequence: TGTGCCAGCAGTTTAACGGCATCCCAAGAGACCCAGTACTTC. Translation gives CASSLTASQETQYF.

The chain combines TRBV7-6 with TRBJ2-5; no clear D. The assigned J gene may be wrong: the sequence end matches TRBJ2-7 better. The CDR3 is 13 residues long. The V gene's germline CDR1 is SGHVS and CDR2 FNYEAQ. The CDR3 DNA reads TGTGCCAGCAGCTTAGACCCCGGCTACGAGCAGTACTTC. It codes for CASSLDPGYEQYF.

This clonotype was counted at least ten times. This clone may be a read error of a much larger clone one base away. CDR3 DNA: TGTGCCAGCAGTTACGACCCCCGGGACAGGGGCGGTAATGAGCAGTACTTC. Translation gives CASSYDPRDRGGNEQYF. The genes are TRBV6-6 and TRBJ2-5, with 10 bases aligning to TRBD1. J gave up 11 bases and V 2 bases, and 17 bases lay outside the gene matches. There are 17 residues in the CDR3. Per the germline V gene, CDR1 is MNHNY and CDR2 is SVGAGI (reference sequence).

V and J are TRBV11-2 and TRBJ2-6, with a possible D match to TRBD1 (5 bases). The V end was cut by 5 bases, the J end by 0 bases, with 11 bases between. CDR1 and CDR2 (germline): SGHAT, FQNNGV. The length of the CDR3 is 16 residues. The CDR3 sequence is CASSPGGASGANVLTF. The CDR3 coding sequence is TGTGCCAGCAGCCCCGGTGGGGCCTCTGGGGCCAACGTCCTGACTTTC.

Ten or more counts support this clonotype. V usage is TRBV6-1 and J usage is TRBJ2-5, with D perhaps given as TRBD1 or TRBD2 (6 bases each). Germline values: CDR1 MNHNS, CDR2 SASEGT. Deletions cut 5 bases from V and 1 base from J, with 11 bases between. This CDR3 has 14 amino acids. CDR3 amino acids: CASSSEGGQETQYF. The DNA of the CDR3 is TGTGCCAGCAGTTCGGAGGGGGGCCAAGAGACCCAGTACTTC.

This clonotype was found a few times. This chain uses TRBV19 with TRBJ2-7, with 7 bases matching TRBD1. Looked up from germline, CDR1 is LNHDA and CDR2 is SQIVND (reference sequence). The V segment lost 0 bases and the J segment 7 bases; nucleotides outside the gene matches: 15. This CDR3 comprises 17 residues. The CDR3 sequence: CASSIDRDRPTQSEQYF. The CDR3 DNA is TGTGCCAGTAGTATAGACAGGGACAGACCAACCCAGTCTGAGCAGTACTTC.

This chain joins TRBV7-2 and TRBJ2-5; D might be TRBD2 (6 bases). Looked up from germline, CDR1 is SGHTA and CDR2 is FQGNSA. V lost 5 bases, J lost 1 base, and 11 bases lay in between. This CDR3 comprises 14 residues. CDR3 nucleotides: TGTGCCAGCAGCCAAGGTAGCGGCCAAGAGACCCAGTACTTC. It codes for CASSQGSGQETQYF.

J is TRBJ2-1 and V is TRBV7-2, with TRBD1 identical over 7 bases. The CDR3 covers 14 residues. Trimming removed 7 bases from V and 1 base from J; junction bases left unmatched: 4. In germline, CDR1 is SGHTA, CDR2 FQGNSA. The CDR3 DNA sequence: TGTGCCAGCACCCCGGGACAGTCCTACAATGAGCAGTTCTTC. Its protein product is CASTPGQSYNEQFF.